This TCR beta chain was documented in a study of cytomegalovirus exposure and HLA in healthy donors. Study outcomes and limitations: Some public TCRs appeared in many individuals, while most sequences were rare. Cytomegalovirus-associated status was assigned to 150 to 200 TCR beta chains.

CDR1 and CDR2 from the germline V gene are SGHDN and FVKESK. This CDR3 comprises 17 residues. Trimming cost V 0 bases and J 0 bases, with 12 bases left between them. This table comes from immunoSEQ multiplex PCR, and its TCRdb copy is limited to in-frame clones, with some not included. Of 150,000 to 200,000 clones detected, approximately 80% appear once; the ten largest clones hold 13%. Remarks on this clone: Its cognate antigen is unknown.

Sequenced sample: PBMCs. This chain connects TRBV14 to TRBJ2-1, with unresolved D. This TCR came from a woman in her 30s in good health and CMV-seropositive. CDR3 nucleotide sequence: TGTGCCAGCAGCCAAGATCTTCCACACAGCTCCTACAATGAGCAGTTCTTC. The encoded protein is CASSQDLPHSSYNEQFF.